The sequence of this TCR beta chain was determined in a study of cytomegalovirus exposure and HLA in healthy donors. Study-wide findings and caveats: Analyses of presence and absence presupposed an approximately uniform sequencing depth across donors. Researchers left out some V segments, among them TRBV6-2 and TRBV6-3, as indistinguishable.

With 5 bases removed from V and 3 bases from J, the gap between germline ends came to 17 bases. The CDR3 length is 15 residues. Germline lookup yields CDR1 LNHDA and CDR2 SQIVND (reference sequence). PCR used 60 Vbeta primers and 13 Jbeta primers. Measured with immunoSEQ multiplex PCR; TCRdb has only the in-frame clones, and not every one. Of about 130,000 clones listed, approximately 75% were seen once; the top ten hold 2.5% to 3.5%. On this clone itself: The antigen remains undetermined.

The rearrangement joins TRBV19 to TRBJ2-7, with D possibly TRBD2 on 6 matching bases. This TCR derives from a woman aged 45-59 years in good health and CMV-seronegative. Specimen: PBMCs. Here the CDR3 reads CASSPLGDSGYEQYF. The CDR3, as DNA: TGTGCCAGTAGTCCCCTAGGGGATAGCGGCTACGAGCAGTACTTC.